The rows below give T cell receptor beta chains drawn from one sample of a study of control samples from healthy donors and cancer patients. Some clones are missing from TCRdb's copy, which holds only in-frame ones; the method was immunoSEQ multiplex PCR. There are some 130,000 clones in the sample; around nine tenths occur only once, and approximately 6% lies in the top ten. Sequencing was carried out using blood. Every receptor here comes from a man aged 18 to 29 in good health. CDR3s leave out the opening cysteine and the closing phenylalanine or tryptophan.

V | CDR3
TRBV5-1 | ASRGEIYGYT
TRBV6-2/TRBV6-3 | ASSYAGGGGTEAF
TRBV23-1 | ASSHQRAGKNTGELF
TRBV29-1 | SVVSTRTYEQY
TRBV18 | ASSPNRGPPSYNSPLH
TRBV13 | ASTETAGGSTDTQY
TRBV18 | ASSPGGDGYT
TRBV3-1/TRBV3-2 | ASSQVGLDTDTQY
TRBV5-4 | ASSLAAQNTGELF
TRBV18 | ASSRSYSRRTVATNEKLF
TRBV6-2/TRBV6-3 | ASSYSGLVGSSGREQY
TRBV7-6 | ASSLDVAGYEQY
TRBV9 | ASSVGPFTGELF
TRBV27 | ASSVRWDNSYEQY
TRBV7-3 | ASSSTSGGTTQY
TRBV19 | ASSTPGTFEAF
TRBV9 | ASSLDVFGEKLF
TRBV6-6 | ASSYLLSGENYGYT
TRBV2 | ASRDRTAYTHYGYT
TRBV2 | ASNGQGATGELF
TRBV3-1/TRBV3-2 | ASRLSGSTDTQY
TRBV7-9 | ASSFGGMRSYT
TRBV9 | ASSVVPGGANNEQF
TRBV12-3/TRBV12-4 | ASSYREGNTIY